A single sample gave rise to the 3 T cell receptor beta chains below, sequenced in a study of blood T cells in healthy people across ages. The authors ran a second PCR of roughly 6 to 12 cycles using a sample-barcoded 5' primer and a J-beta primer mix. One entry per CDR3 protein results from TCRdb running MiXCR on the 5' RACE reads. This repertoire shows about 1.1 million distinct CDR3 sequences, around two fifths found once; its top ten account for roughly 14%. Specimen: blood. The receptor set was obtained from a man younger than 35 in good health.

In this sample, this clonotype turned up many times. The J gene is TRBJ2-3, the V gene TRBV6-6, with D possibly being TRBD1 (5 bases). Germline values: CDR1 MNHNY, CDR2 SVGAGI (reference sequence). CDR3 length: 14 residues. Trimming removed 0 bases at V and 5 bases at J, with 9 bases between. CDR3 amino acids: CASSYSQGRDTQYF. CDR3 DNA: TGTGCCAGCAGTTACTCGCAGGGTCGAGATACGCAGTATTTT.

The V call is TRBV6-2 or TRBV6-3, the J call TRBJ2-1; the match to TRBD1 covers 8 bases. Germline V gene data show CDR1 as MNHEY and CDR2 as SVGEGT. After removal of 0 bases from V and 4 bases from J, the junction contained 17 bases not matched to a gene. This CDR3 region has 20 residues. CDR3 bases: TGTGCCAGCAGTTACTCGGGGCTCAGACAGGGGACCGAAATTTACAATGAGCAGTTCTTC. This encodes CASSYSGLRQGTEIYNEQFF.

This clonotype was counted ten times or more. The chain has TRBV20-1 and TRBJ2-3; the D is unclear. The germline gives CDR1 DFQATT, CDR2 SNEGSKA (reference sequence). The CDR3 has 11 residues. Trimming took off 1 base at V and 1 base at J, with 0 bases between the two ends. CDR3 sequence reads: CSARGTDTQYF. In DNA form, the CDR3 reads TGCAGTGCTAGAGGCACAGATACGCAGTATTTT.